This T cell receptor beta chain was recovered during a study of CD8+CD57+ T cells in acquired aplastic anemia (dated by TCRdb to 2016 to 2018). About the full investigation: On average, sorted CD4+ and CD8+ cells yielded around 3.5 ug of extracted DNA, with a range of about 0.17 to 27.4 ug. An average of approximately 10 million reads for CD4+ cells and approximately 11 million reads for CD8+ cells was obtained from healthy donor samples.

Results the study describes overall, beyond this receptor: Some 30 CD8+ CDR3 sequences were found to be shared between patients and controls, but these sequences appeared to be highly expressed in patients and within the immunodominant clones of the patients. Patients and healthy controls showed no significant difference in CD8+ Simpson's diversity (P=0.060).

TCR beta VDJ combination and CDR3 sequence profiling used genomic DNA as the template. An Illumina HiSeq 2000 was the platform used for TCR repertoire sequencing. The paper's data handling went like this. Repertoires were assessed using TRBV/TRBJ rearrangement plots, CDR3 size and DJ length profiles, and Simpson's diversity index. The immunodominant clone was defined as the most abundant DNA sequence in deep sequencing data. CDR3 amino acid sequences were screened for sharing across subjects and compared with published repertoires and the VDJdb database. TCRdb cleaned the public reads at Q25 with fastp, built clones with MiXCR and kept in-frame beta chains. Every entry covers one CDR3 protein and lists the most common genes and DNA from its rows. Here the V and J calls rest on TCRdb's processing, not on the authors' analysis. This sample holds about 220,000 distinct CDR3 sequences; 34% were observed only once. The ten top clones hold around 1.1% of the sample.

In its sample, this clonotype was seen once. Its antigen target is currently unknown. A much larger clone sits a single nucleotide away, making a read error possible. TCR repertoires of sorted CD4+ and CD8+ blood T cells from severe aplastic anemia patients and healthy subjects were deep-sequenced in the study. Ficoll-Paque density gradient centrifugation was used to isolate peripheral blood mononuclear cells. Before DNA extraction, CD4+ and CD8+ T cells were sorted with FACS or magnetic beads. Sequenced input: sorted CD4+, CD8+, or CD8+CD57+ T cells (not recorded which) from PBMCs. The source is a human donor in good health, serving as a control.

The DNA sequence is as follows: TGCGCCAGCAGCTGGATAGGGGCAGGGTCGGTGTACTATGGCTACACCTTC. The translation is CASSWIGAGSVYYGYTF. In this chain, TRBV5-1 is recombined with TRBJ1-2; the D segment could be TRBD1, given 5 matching bases. The cysteine opens and the phenylalanine closes a CDR3 of 17 amino acids. The only DNA kept is the CDR3, 51 bases in frame from the first base. Per the germline V gene, SGHRS is the CDR1 and YFSETQ is the CDR2. V is shortened by 3 bases, J by 3 bases, and the region joining them spans 21 bases.